The present TCR beta chain was sequenced within a study of T-cell reconstitution after alpha-beta-depleted transplantation in children. The sample holds a few counts of this clonotype. Its target is not known. Per germline, CDR1 KGHSH and CDR2 LQKENI. The CDR3 has 13 amino acids. The V and J ends lost 1 base and 8 bases respectively, with 9 bases between them. General study points: By about two months after transplant, alpha-beta T cells reportedly arose from several hundred graft clones that had expanded. Some patients' high day-60 TCRbeta diversity was attributed to recipient cells surviving conditioning. One year after transplant, T-cell counts and diversity came mostly from newly produced T cells.

Unique molecular identifiers were incorporated when the TCRbeta library was constructed. TCRdb re-called the PCR reads with MiXCR, one entry per CDR3 protein. The sample contains hundreds of thousands of distinct CDR3 sequences, over 10% of which appear only once. This material consisted of PBMCs, mostly from graft donor cells, taken 360 days after TCRalphabeta/CD19-depleted stem cell transplant. The chain is built from TRBV18 and TRBJ2-1, with D unclear. The TCR sequence derives from a male patient younger than 18 who had a stem cell transplant for acute myeloid leukemia, so the T cells may come from the graft donor. The DNA for the CDR3 is TGTGCCAGCTCACCACGTGGTGGAGATGAGCAGTTCTTC. Its translation is CASSPRGGDEQFF.